This T cell receptor beta chain derives from a study of CD8 T cells in ankylosing spondylitis. Overall study findings and caveats: Seemingly distinctive of ankylosing spondylitis blood was a TCR beta motif formed by eight highly homologous variants. From matched ankylosing spondylitis synovial fluid, disease-linked clones were reportedly recovered at significantly enriched levels.

This clonotype came up many times. Its antigen remains unknown. The germline V gene has CDR1 SQVTM and CDR2 ANQGSEA. This CDR3 is built from 14 residues. After removal of 3 bases from V and 6 bases from J, the junction contained 7 bases not matched to a gene. Quantitative 5'-RACE with molecular barcodes generated TCR beta libraries. Each CDR3 protein is one row after TCRdb ran MiXCR on the 5' RACE reads. In the table there are 150,000 to 200,000 distinct CDR3 sequences, 10% to 15% of which are singletons. Material: blood, either unsorted or a sorted T cell fraction (not recorded which). V usage is TRBV29-1 and J usage is TRBJ1-2, with 10 bases identical to TRBD1. This clonotype was obtained from a female donor with ankylosing spondylitis or in good health (not recorded which). Here the CDR3 DNA reads TGCAGCGTTGACCGCGACAGGGGGCTTAATGGCTACACCTTC. Protein: CSVDRDRGLNGYTF.